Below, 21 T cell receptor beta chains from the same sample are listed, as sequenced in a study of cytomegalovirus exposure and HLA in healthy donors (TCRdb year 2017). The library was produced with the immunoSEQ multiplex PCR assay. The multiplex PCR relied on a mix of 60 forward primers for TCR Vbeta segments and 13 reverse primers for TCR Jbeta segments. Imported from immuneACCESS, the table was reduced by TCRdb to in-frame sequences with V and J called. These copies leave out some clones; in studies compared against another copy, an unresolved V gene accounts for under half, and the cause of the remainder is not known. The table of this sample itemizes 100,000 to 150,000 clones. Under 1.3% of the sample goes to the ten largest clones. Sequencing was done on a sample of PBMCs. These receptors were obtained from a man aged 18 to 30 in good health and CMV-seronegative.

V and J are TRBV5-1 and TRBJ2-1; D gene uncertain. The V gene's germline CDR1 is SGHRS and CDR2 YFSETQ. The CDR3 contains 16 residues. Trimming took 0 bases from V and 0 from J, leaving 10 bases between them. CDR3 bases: TGCGCCAGCAGCTTGGAGCAGGAACTCTCCTACAATGAGCAGTTCTTC. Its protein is CASSLEQELSYNEQFF.

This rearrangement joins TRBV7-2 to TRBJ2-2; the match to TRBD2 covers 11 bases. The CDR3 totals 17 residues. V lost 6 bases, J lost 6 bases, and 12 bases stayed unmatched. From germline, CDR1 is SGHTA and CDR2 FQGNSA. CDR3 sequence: CASRSPGLAVLPGELFF. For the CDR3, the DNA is TGTGCCAGCAGATCCCCGGGACTAGCGGTTTTGCCCGGGGAGCTGTTTTTT. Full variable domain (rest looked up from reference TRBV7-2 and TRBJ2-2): GAGVSQSPSNKVTEKGKDVELRCDPISGHTALYWYRQSLGQGLEFLIYFQGNSAPDKSGLPSDRFSAERTGGSVSTLTIQRTQQEDSAVYLCASRSPGLAVLPGELFFGEGSRLTVL.

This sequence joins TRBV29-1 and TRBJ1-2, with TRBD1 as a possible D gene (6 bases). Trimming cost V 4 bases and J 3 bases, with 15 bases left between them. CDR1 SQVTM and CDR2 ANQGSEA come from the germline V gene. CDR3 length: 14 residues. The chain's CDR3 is CSVGGHPVDYGYTF. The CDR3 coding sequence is TGCAGCGTTGGGGGACACCCGGTAGACTATGGCTACACCTTC.

CDR3 sequence: CASGRDQLAKNIQYF. The CDR3 nucleotides read TGTGCCAGCGGCAGGGATCAGTTGGCCAAAAACATTCAGTACTTC. This chain connects TRBV5-4 to TRBJ2-4, with a tentative D call TRBD1 (5 bases). V was shortened by 7 bases and J by 1 base, with 15 bases between the two germline ends. The CDR3 loop spans 15 amino acids. Per germline, CDR1 SGHNT and CDR2 YYREEE (reference sequence).

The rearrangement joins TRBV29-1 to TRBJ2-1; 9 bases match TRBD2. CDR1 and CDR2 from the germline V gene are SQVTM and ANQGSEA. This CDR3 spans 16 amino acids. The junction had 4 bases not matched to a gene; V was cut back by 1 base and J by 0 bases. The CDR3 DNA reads TGCAGCGTTGAAGGACTAGCGGCAAGCTCCTACAATGAGCAGTTCTTC. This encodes CSVEGLAASSYNEQFF.

DNA of the CDR3: TGTGCCAGCAGTCCCTACAGGGTTTCGGGTGGCTACACCTTC. The encoded protein is CASSPYRVSGGYTF. The V gene is TRBV27, the J gene TRBJ1-2, with TRBD1 as a possible D gene (6 bases). CDR3 size: 14 residues. CDR1 is MNHEY and CDR2 is SMNVEV in the germline V gene (reference sequence). V gave up 5 bases and J gave up 7 bases, with 17 bases separating them.

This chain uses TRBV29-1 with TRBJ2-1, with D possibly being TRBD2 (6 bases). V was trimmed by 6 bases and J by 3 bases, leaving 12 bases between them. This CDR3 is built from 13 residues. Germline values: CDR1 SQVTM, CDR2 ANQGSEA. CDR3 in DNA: TGCAGCGTACCGGAGGGGTTCTACAATGAGCAGTTCTTC. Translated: CSVPEGFYNEQFF.

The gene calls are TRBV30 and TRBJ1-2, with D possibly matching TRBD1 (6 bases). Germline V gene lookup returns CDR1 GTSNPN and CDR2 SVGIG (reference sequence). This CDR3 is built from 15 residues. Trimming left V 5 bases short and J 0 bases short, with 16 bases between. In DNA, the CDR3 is TGTGCCTGGGATTCACAGGGTAAAGCTAACTATGGCTACACCTTC. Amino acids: CAWDSQGKANYGYTF.

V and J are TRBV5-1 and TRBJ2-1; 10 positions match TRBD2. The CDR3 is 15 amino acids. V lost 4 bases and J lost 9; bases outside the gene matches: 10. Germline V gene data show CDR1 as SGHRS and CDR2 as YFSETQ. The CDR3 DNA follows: TGCGCCAGCAGCCCCTTAGCGGGGGGATGGAGTGAGCAGTTCTTC. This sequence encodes CASSPLAGGWSEQFF.

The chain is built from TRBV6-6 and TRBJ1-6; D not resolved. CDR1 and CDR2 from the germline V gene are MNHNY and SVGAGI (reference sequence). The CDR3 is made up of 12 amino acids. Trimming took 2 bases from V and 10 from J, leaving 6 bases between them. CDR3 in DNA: TGTGCCAGCAGTTACCAGAACTCACCCCTCCACTTT. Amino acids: CASSYQNSPLHF.

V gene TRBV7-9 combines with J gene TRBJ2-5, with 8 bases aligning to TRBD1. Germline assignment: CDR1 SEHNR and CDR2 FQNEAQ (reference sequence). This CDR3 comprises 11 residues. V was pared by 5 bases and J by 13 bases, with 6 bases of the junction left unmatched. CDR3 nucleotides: TGTGCCAGCAGCCTCCCAGGGGGCCCGTACTTC. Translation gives CASSLPGGPYF. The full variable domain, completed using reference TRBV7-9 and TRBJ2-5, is DTGVSQNPRHKITKRGQNVTFRCDPISEHNRLYWYRQTLGQGPEFLTYFQNEAQLEKSRLLSDRFSAERPKGSFSTLEIQRTEQGDSAMYLCASSLPGGPYFGPGTRLLVL.

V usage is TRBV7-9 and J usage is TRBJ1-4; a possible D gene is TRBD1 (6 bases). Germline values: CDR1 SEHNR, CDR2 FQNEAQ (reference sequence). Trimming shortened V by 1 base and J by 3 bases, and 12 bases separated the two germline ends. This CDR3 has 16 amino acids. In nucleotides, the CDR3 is TGTGCCAGCAGCTTAGGACAGGCGGACGCTAATGAAAAACTGTTTTTT. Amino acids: CASSLGQADANEKLFF.

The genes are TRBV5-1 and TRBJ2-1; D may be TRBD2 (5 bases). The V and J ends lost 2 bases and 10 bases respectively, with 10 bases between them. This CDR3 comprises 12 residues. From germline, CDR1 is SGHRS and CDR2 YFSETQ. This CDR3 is CASSLTSREQFF. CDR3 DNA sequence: TGCGCCAGCAGCTTAACTAGTCGCGAGCAGTTCTTC.

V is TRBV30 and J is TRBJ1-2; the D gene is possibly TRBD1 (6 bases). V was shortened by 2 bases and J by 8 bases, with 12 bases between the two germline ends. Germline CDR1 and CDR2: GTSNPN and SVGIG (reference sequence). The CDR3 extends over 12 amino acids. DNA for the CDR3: TGTGCCTGGAGTCCAGGGGAGTGGGGCTACACCTTC. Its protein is CAWSPGEWGYTF.

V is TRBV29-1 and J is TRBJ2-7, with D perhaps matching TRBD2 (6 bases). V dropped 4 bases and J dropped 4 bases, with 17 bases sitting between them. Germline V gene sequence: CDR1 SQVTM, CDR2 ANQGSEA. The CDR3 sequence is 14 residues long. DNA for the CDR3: TGCAGCGTTGTGTCTCGGCTAGCGTCTTACGAGCAGTACTTC. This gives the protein CSVVSRLASYEQYF.

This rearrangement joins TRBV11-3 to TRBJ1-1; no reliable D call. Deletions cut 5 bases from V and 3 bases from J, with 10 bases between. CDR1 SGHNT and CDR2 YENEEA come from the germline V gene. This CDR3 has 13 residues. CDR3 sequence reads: CASSPGGYTEAFF. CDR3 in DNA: TGTGCCAGCAGCCCCGGCGGTTACACTGAAGCTTTCTTT.

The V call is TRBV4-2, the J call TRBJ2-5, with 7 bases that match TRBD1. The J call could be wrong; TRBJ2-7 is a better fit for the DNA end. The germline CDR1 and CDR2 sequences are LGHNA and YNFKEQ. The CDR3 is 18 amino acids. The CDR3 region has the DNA TGTGCCAGCAGCCAAGGGGCAGGGGGACGCGGGTACTCCTACGAGCAGTACTTC. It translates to CASSQGAGGRGYSYEQYF.

The CDR3: CASSSTPSGANVLTF. DNA for the CDR3: TGTGCCAGCAGTTCCACTCCTTCTGGGGCCAACGTCCTGACTTTC. The chain uses TRBV27 and TRBJ2-6, with D hard to call. The CDR3 is 15 residues long. CDR1 and CDR2 from the germline V gene are MNHEY and SMNVEV (reference sequence). Deletions cut 4 bases from V and 1 base from J, with 8 bases between.

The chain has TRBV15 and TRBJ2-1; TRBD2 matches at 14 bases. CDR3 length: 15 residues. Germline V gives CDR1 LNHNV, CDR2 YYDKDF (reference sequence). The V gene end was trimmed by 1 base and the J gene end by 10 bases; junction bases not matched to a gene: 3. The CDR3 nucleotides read TGTGCCACCAGCAGAGGGACTAGCGGGAGGTTAGAGCAGTTCTTC. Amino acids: CATSRGTSGRLEQFF.

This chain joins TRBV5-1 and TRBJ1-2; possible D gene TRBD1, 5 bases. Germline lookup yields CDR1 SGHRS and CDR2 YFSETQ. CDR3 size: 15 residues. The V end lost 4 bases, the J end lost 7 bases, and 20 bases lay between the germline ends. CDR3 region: CASSPVVGGTIGYTF. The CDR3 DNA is TGCGCCAGCAGCCCGGTGGTAGGAGGGACTATTGGCTACACCTTC.

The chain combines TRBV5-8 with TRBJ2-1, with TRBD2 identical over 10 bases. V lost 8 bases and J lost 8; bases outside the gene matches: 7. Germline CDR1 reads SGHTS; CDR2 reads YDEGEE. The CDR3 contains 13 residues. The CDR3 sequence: CASRASGSYEQFF. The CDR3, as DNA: TGTGCCAGTAGGGCTAGCGGGAGCTATGAGCAGTTCTTC.